These 5 T cell receptor beta chains originate from one sample sequenced in a study of a mutant IDH1 vaccine in newly diagnosed glioma. Libraries were prepared by immunoSEQ multiplex PCR; TCRdb keeps only in-frame clonotypes and omits some of them. The sample records 85,000 to 100,000 clones, about 90% being singletons. This sample's time point: baseline, week 1 (first vaccination visit). The treatment denotes: pre-vaccination baseline after standard-of-care therapy. The source was PBMCs, collected from a glioma patient treated with radiotherapy, temozolomide or both. The receptors stem from a woman aged 50 to 60 with glioma.

The chain employs TRBV19 and TRBJ1-5; 8 bases are shared with TRBD1. The CDR3 is 15 amino acids. The germline V gene encodes CDR1 LNHDA and CDR2 SQIVND (reference sequence). V lost 3 bases to trimming and J lost 3 bases; unmatched junction nucleotides: 4. CDR3 coding DNA: TGTGCCAGTAGTATGACAGGGGTCCTCAATCAGCCCCAGCATTTT. Translated, it gives CASSMTGVLNQPQHF.

This chain's CDR3 is CAISDPGTETYEQYF. CDR3 in DNA: TGTGCCATCAGTGATCCCGGGACAGAAACCTACGAGCAGTACTTC. The chain employs TRBV10-3 and TRBJ2-7, with 7 bases identical to TRBD1. The CDR3 is made up of 15 amino acids. The germline V gene has CDR1 ENHRY and CDR2 SYGVKD. V dropped 3 bases and J dropped 2; count of bases not matched to a gene: 7.

The rearrangement joins TRBV28 to TRBJ1-2; 9 positions match TRBD1. CDR3 length equals 14 residues. Germline loops: CDR1 MDHEN, CDR2 SYDVKM. Germline trimming cut 2 bases from V and 8 bases from J; bases unmatched to any gene: 6. CDR3 bases: TGTGCCAGCAGTTTAGACAGGGGGATCGACGGCTACACCTTC. This codes for CASSLDRGIDGYTF.

This chain joins TRBV10-3 and TRBJ1-4; D gene uncertain. Germline-derived CDR1 and CDR2 are ENHRY and SYGVKD. This CDR3 is built from 12 residues. V was clipped by 11 bases and J by 8 bases, with 15 bases between them. The CDR3 loop is CASQTSGEKLFF. The CDR3 region has the DNA TGTGCCTCCCAAACCAGTGGGGAAAAACTGTTTTTT.

The chain combines TRBV18 with TRBJ1-1; TRBD1 aligns across 8 bases. The CDR3 loop spans 13 amino acids. Per germline, CDR1 KGHSH and CDR2 LQKENI. V dropped 4 bases and J dropped 6; count of bases not matched to a gene: 4. CDR3 loop: CASSRGTGPEAFF. In nucleotides, the CDR3 is TGTGCCAGCTCACGAGGGACAGGACCTGAAGCTTTCTTT.